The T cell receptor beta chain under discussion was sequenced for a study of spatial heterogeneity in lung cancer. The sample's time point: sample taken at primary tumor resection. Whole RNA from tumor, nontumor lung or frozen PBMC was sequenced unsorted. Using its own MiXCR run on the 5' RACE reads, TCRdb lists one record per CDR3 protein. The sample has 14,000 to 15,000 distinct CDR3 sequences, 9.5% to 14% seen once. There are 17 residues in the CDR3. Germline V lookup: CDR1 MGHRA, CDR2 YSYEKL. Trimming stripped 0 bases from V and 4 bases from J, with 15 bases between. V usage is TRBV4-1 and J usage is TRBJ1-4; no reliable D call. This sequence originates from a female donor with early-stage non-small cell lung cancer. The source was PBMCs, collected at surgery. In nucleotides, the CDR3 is TGCGCCAGCAGCCAAGAGGGCCCCGCCATGTTTAATGAAAAACTGTTTTTT. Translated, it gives CASSQEGPAMFNEKLFF.